This T cell receptor (beta chain) was obtained from a study of shared clonotypes between healthy human individuals. Measured with immunoSEQ multiplex PCR; TCRdb has only the in-frame clones, and not every one. The sample includes around 2.1 million clones, about 92% of them seen just once. The germline gives CDR1 LGHNA, CDR2 YSLEER. J gave up 2 bases and V 4 bases, and 6 bases lay outside the gene matches. This CDR3 has 16 residues. CD45RO-negative, CCR7-positively selected cells formed the naive CD8 fraction, excluding terminally differentiated effector memory CD45RA+ cells. The origin of this receptor is a man younger than 35 in good health. Some clones in this sample may be carry-over from other donors' samples. This sequence joins TRBV4-3 and TRBJ2-2; 8 bases line up with TRBD1. The material sequenced was naive CD8+ T cells from PBMCs. The DNA of the CDR3 is TGCGCCAGCAGCCCCAGACAGGGGCCCAACACCGGGGAGCTGTTTTTT. Translating gives CASSPRQGPNTGELFF.